This T cell receptor (beta chain) derives from a study of STAT5B mutations in CD4+ large granular lymphocyte leukemia. Across the study: Among healthy controls, a particular HLA allele went with more CDR3 'QG' motifs.

In this sample, this clone turned up a few times. Its antigen is not identified. The V and J ends lost 5 bases and 8 bases respectively, with 18 bases between them. Looked up from germline, CDR1 is SGHAT and CDR2 is FQNNGV. CDR3 length: 14 residues. Control samples were healthy donors' buffy coats. Study-wide results and limits: Main leukemic clonotypes were patient-specific, but roughly 25% appeared at low frequency elsewhere. Compared with healthy controls (2/35), patient top clones favored TRBV06 (8/27).

Assay: immunoSEQ multiplex PCR; the TCRdb copy retains only in-frame clones and omits some. Seen here are roughly 40,000 clones, about 86% observed once, and the top ten hold approximately 2.5%. The source material was CD4+ T cells from blood buffy coats. The TCR was taken from a human donor in good health. The chain joins TRBV11-2 to TRBJ1-2; D is perhaps TRBD1 (5 bases). The CDR3: CASSPGGETSGYTF. CDR3 DNA sequence: TGTGCCAGCAGCCCGGGAGGGGAGACGTCGGGCTACACCTTC.